These T cell receptor beta chains were read from a single sample in a study of cytomegalovirus exposure and HLA in healthy donors. This table comes from immunoSEQ multiplex PCR, and its TCRdb copy is limited to in-frame clones, with some not included. Of roughly 80,000 clones detected, under 70% appear once; the ten largest clones hold 6.5% to 7.5%. The sample taken for sequencing was PBMCs. These TCRs come from a woman between 45 and 60 years old in good health and CMV-seropositive. CDR3s include the opening cysteine and the closing phenylalanine or tryptophan. Each record gives: V gene, clone size, J gene, D gene, CDR3 protein, CDR3 DNA. A D gene is named only where the DNA matches it firmly. The size field is filled for only some rows; it gives once, few, many or a size class.

>TRBV9|.|TRBJ2-4|.
CASSVAPYGEEGIQYF
TGTGCCAGCAGCGTAGCCCCATATGGGGAAGAGGGCATTCAGTACTTC
>TRBV9|.|TRBJ2-3|TRBD2
CASSVRTSGGDTQYF
TGTGCCAGCAGCGTCAGGACTAGCGGGGGGGATACGCAGTATTTT
>TRBV7-2|few|TRBJ1-6|TRBD1
CASSSRTGRSRSPLHF
TGTGCCAGCAGCTCCCGGACAGGGAGGTCCAGGTCACCCCTCCACTTT
>TRBV5-1|.|TRBJ1-1|TRBD1
CASSLADRAEGTEAFF
TGCGCCAGCAGCTTGGCAGACAGGGCGGAGGGCACTGAAGCTTTCTTT
>TRBV10-3|once|TRBJ1-1|.
CAISQTVGRLTEAFF
TGTGCCATCAGTCAGACAGTGGGAAGGTTGACTGAAGCTTTCTTT
>TRBV6-5|.|TRBJ1-2|TRBD1
CASRPMDRGYGYTF
TGTGCCAGCAGACCCATGGACAGGGGGTATGGCTACACCTTC
>TRBV7-9|few|TRBJ2-1|TRBD2
CSSSLRLAGGQENNEQFF
TGTTCCAGCAGCTTGAGACTAGCGGGGGGGCAGGAAAACAATGAGCAGTTCTTC
>TRBV2|once|TRBJ2-7|.
CASSESDEQYF
TGTGCCAGCAGTGAATCGGACGAGCAGTACTTC
>TRBV9|.|TRBJ2-1|TRBD2
CASSPSGANEQFF
TGTGCCAGCAGTCCTAGCGGGGCTAATGAGCAGTTCTTC
>TRBV5-1|few|TRBJ1-2|.
CASSPGGSYGYTF
TGCGCCAGCAGCCCGGGTGGGAGCTATGGCTACACCTTC
>TRBV11-2|.|TRBJ1-3|TRBD1
CASSPPRDRVGNTIYF
TGTGCCAGCAGCCCCCCCCGGGACAGGGTGGGAAACACCATATATTTT
>TRBV29-1|few|TRBJ1-6|TRBD1
CSVRSGGNSPLHF
TGCAGCGTCCGCTCAGGGGGCAATTCACCCCTCCACTTT
>TRBV5-1|.|TRBJ2-1|TRBD1
CASSLLRTGSGDEQFF
TGCGCCAGCAGCTTGCTGCGGACAGGGAGTGGCGATGAGCAGTTCTTC
>TRBV6-5|.|TRBJ1-1|TRBD1
CASNIDRDTEAFF
TGTGCCAGCAACATAGACAGGGACACTGAAGCTTTCTTT
>TRBV6-4|.|TRBJ1-2|.
CASSDSSYGYTF
TGTGCCAGCAGTGACAGTAGCTATGGCTACACCTTC
>TRBV11-2|.|TRBJ2-3|TRBD2
CASSLEGGINTDTQYF
TGTGCCAGCAGCTTAGAGGGGGGGATAAACACAGATACGCAGTATTTT
>TRBV5-4|few|TRBJ2-5|TRBD2
CASSWSGGPVETQYF
TGTGCCAGCAGCTGGTCGGGGGGGCCGGTCGAGACCCAGTACTTC
>TRBV13|few|TRBJ1-3|TRBD1
CASSLASVAGQDGNTIYF
TGTGCCAGCAGCTTAGCCTCCGTTGCCGGACAGGACGGAAACACCATATATTTT
>TRBV6-5|.|TRBJ1-3|.
CASMVHRRGNTIYF
TGTGCCAGCATGGTACACCGAAGAGGAAACACCATATATTTT
>TRBV2|.|TRBJ2-1|.
CASSEDRYNEQFF
TGTGCCAGCAGTGAAGACAGATACAATGAGCAGTTCTTC
>TRBV28|.|TRBJ2-3|.
CASSSPDSFKTTQYF
TGTGCCAGCAGTTCACCGGACAGCTTCAAAACTACGCAGTATTTT
>TRBV10-1|.|TRBJ2-3|TRBD1
CASSGQGDADTQYF
TGCGCCAGCAGTGGCCAGGGGGATGCAGATACGCAGTATTTT
>TRBV29-1|.|TRBJ1-1|TRBD1
CSASTGPEAFF
TGCAGCGCCTCGACAGGGCCTGAAGCTTTCTTT
>TRBV7-3|.|TRBJ1-2|.
CASSLMHRVVNYGYTF
TGTGCCAGCAGCTTAATGCACAGGGTAGTTAACTATGGCTACACCTTC
>TRBV11-2|few|TRBJ1-6|.
CASSLGGLNNSPLHF
TGTGCCAGCAGCTTAGGGGGACTAAATAATTCACCCCTCCACTTT
>TRBV28|.|TRBJ1-6|.
CASSRQSSYNSPLHF
TGTGCCAGCAGTCGACAGAGCTCCTATAATTCACCCCTCCACTTT
>TRBV9|few|TRBJ2-2|.
CASTRATNTGELFF
TGTGCCAGCACGCGAGCGACGAACACCGGGGAGCTGTTTTTT
>TRBV4-1|.|TRBJ2-5|.
CASSQGGALRVETQYF
TGCGCCAGCAGCCAAGGCGGGGCCCTCCGGGTGGAGACCCAGTACTTC
>TRBV11-2|.|TRBJ2-1|.
CASSLVSGALVDEQFF
TGTGCCAGCAGCTTAGTGTCAGGGGCTTTGGTGGATGAGCAGTTCTTC
>TRBV30|once|TRBJ1-2|.
CAWARGYGYTF
TGTGCCTGGGCGCGAGGGTATGGCTACACCTTC
>TRBV28|.|TRBJ1-1|.
CASMDPGCAEAFF
TGTGCCAGCATGGACCCGGGGTGTGCTGAAGCTTTCTTT
>TRBV10-3|.|TRBJ2-7|TRBD1
CAISQTGGGYEQYF
TGTGCCATCAGCCAGACAGGGGGGGGCTACGAGCAGTACTTC
>TRBV7-9|.|TRBJ2-1|TRBD2
CSSSSGLAGELYNEQFF
TGTTCCAGCAGCTCGGGACTAGCGGGCGAGTTATACAATGAGCAGTTCTTC
>TRBV4-1|few|TRBJ1-5|.
CASSQGSSNQPQHF
TGCGCCAGCAGCCAGGGCAGTTCCAATCAGCCCCAGCATTTT
>TRBV6-4|.|TRBJ2-1|.
CASSEGDEINEQFF
TGTGCCAGCAGTGAGGGCGACGAAATCAATGAGCAGTTCTTC
>TRBV6-5|.|TRBJ2-3|TRBD2
CASTTGGSFTDTQYF
TGTGCCAGCACGACGGGGGGGAGTTTCACAGATACGCAGTATTTT
>TRBV5-1|.|TRBJ2-7|.
CASSLDRESSYEQYF
TGCGCCAGCAGCTTGGATAGGGAGAGCTCCTACGAGCAGTACTTC
>TRBV6-1|.|TRBJ2-5|.
CASSELAGETQYF
TGTGCCAGCAGTGAGTTGGCCGGGGAGACCCAGTACTTC
>TRBV6-5|.|TRBJ1-2|.
CASQGSVGYGYTF
TGTGCCAGCCAGGGGTCCGTGGGCTATGGCTACACCTTC
>TRBV7-9|.|TRBJ1-6|.
CASGPSGVWNSPLHF
TGTGCCAGCGGCCCTTCCGGGGTATGGAATTCACCCCTCCACTTT
>TRBV7-9|.|TRBJ1-6|TRBD1
CSTLGQGTPLHF
TGTTCCACCCTGGGACAGGGAACACCCCTCCACTTT
>TRBV9|.|TRBJ1-4|.
CASSTQGRGTTNEKLFF
TGTGCCAGCAGCACTCAGGGGAGGGGAACAACTAATGAAAAACTGTTTTTT
>TRBV5-1|.|TRBJ1-1|TRBD1
CASSLTRDRALNTEAFF
TGCGCCAGCAGCTTGACAAGGGACAGGGCCCTGAACACTGAAGCTTTCTTT
>TRBV12-5|.|TRBJ1-5|TRBD1
CASGAWTGLFESNQPQHF
TGTGCTAGTGGTGCTTGGACAGGGCTGTTCGAGAGCAATCAGCCCCAGCATTTT
>TRBV7-9|.|TRBJ2-3|.
CASSLATRDTQYF
TGTGCCAGCAGCTTAGCAACACGAGATACGCAGTATTTT
>TRBV11-2|.|TRBJ2-3|TRBD2
CASSPRLPASGDRDTQYF
TGTGCCAGCAGCCCTCGCCTCCCGGCTAGCGGGGACAGAGATACGCAGTATTTT
>TRBV5-6|.|TRBJ1-1|.
CASSLFGSEYTEAFF
TGTGCCAGCAGCTTGTTTGGCAGTGAATACACTGAAGCTTTCTTT
>TRBV19|.|TRBJ1-5|TRBD1
CASSMTGFNQPQHF
TGTGCCAGTAGTATGACAGGGTTCAACCAGCCCCAGCATTTT
>TRBV5-1|.|TRBJ2-2|TRBD2
CASSWGGADGELFF
TGCGCCAGCAGTTGGGGAGGGGCCGACGGGGAGCTGTTTTTT
>TRBV27|few|TRBJ2-3|.
CASSLVEGPGVAQYF
TGTGCCAGCAGTTTGGTGGAGGGGCCTGGGGTGGCGCAGTATTTT
>TRBV30|few|TRBJ1-4|.
CAWMGLSNEKLFF
TGTGCCTGGATGGGGCTCTCTAATGAAAAACTGTTTTTT
>TRBV6-5|.|TRBJ2-7|.
CASSYTPHRNSYEQYF
TGTGCCAGCAGTTACACCCCCCACAGGAACTCCTACGAGCAGTACTTC
>TRBV6-1|few|TRBJ1-4|.
CASSETGSNNEKLFF
TGTGCCAGCAGTGAGACTGGATCAAATAATGAAAAACTGTTTTTT
>TRBV5-1|.|TRBJ2-5|TRBD2
CASSLDVAGGPETQYF
TGCGCCAGCAGCTTGGACGTAGCGGGGGGGCCTGAGACCCAGTACTTC
>TRBV2|.|TRBJ2-1|.
CASSEIGGEYNEQFF
TGTGCCAGCAGTGAAATCGGGGGTGAATACAATGAGCAGTTCTTC
>TRBV4-2|.|TRBJ2-1|TRBD2
CASSLLLAGDNEQFF
TGTGCCAGCAGCCTTTTACTAGCGGGGGACAATGAGCAGTTCTTC
>TRBV5-1|few|TRBJ2-2|.
CASSSGAANTGELFF
TGCGCCAGCAGCTCAGGGGCCGCGAACACCGGGGAGCTGTTTTTT
>TRBV5-1|once|TRBJ2-5|.
CASSLGRREEEIQYF
TGCGCCAGCAGCTTGGGGCGCAGGGAGGAAGAGATCCAGTACTTC
>TRBV25-1|.|TRBJ2-2|TRBD1
CASSARQGGAGELFF
TGTGCCAGCAGTGCTCGACAGGGTGGTGCCGGGGAGCTGTTTTTT